This entry lists 31 T cell receptor beta chains sequenced from one sample in a study of regulatory T cells in long-lasting Graves disease. The time point was: persistent/refractory GD, antithyroid drugs over 5 years with positive TRAb. Scientists built the TCR library using RNA that was extracted from PBMCs. iRepertoire HTBI primers and Arm-PCR of CDR3 regions built TCR beta libraries. TCRdb independently ran MiXCR on the multiplex PCR reads; one entry per CDR3 protein. The repertoire holds hundreds of thousands of distinct CDR3 sequences, with 30% as singletons. Specimen: peripheral blood mononuclear cells (PBMCs), collected when the disease was refractory, from a patient treated with antithyroid drugs. The receptor source for this set is a female donor with Graves disease.

The CDR3 DNA reads TGCAGCGTTGAATGGGGGAGAGTCACCGGGGAGCTGTTTTTT. It codes for CSVEWGRVTGELFF. The chain has TRBV29-1 and TRBJ2-2; D could derive from TRBD1 or TRBD2 (5 bases each). Trimming took off 2 bases at V and 4 bases at J, with 11 bases between the two ends. The V gene's germline CDR1 is SQVTM and CDR2 ANQGSEA. The CDR3 contains 14 residues.

This clonotype was counted between two and nine times. The V gene is TRBV19, the J gene TRBJ1-4; no reliable D call. This CDR3 spans 15 amino acids. The V gene lost 7 bases and the J gene lost 0 bases, with 12 bases spanning the gap. Per the germline V gene, CDR1 is LNHDA and CDR2 is SQIVND (reference sequence). The CDR3 spells CASNGRPTTNEKLFF. CDR3 nucleotide sequence: TGTGCCAGTAACGGCCGACCTACAACTAATGAAAAACTGTTTTTT.

The chain carries TRBV20-1 and TRBJ2-1; 9 positions agree with TRBD1. V was pared by 6 bases and J by 3 bases, with 6 bases of the junction left unmatched. CDR3 length: 14 residues. Germline lookup yields CDR1 DFQATT and CDR2 SNEGSKA (reference sequence). The CDR3 loop reads CSAKRQGGYNEQFF. In nucleotides, the CDR3 is TGCAGTGCGAAACGACAGGGGGGCTACAATGAGCAGTTCTTC.

CDR3 DNA: TGTGCCAGTAGTCCTAGCGGGGGGCAAACTGAAGCTTTCTTT. Translating it yields CASSPSGGQTEAFF. J is TRBJ1-1 and V is TRBV19; a weak D match, TRBD1 (6 bases). Germline CDR1 LNHDA, CDR2 SQIVND (reference sequence). Trimming shortened V by 5 bases and J by 5 bases, and 15 bases separated the two germline ends. This CDR3 contains 14 residues.

This clonotype was seen a few times. The chain is built from TRBV27 and TRBJ1-1, with D tentatively TRBD1 (5 bases). Trimming left V 5 bases short and J 1 base short, with 20 bases between. The CDR3 is 17 residues long. Germline V gene lookup returns CDR1 MNHEY and CDR2 SMNVEV (reference sequence). CDR3 in amino acids: CASSIRSFRDQNTEAFF. In DNA form, the CDR3 reads TGTGCCAGCAGTATACGATCCTTCCGGGACCAGAACACTGAAGCTTTCTTT.

V gene TRBV28 combines with J gene TRBJ1-2; tentative D call: TRBD1 (6 bases). The CDR3 consists of 14 residues. Germline loops: CDR1 MDHEN, CDR2 SYDVKM. The ends were cut back, 5 bases at V and 4 bases at J, with 14 bases in the middle. In DNA, the CDR3 is TGTGCCAGCAGTACCCCAGGGGAAATCTATGGCTACACCTTC. As protein: CASSTPGEIYGYTF.

The V call is TRBV28, the J call TRBJ2-7; TRBD2 matches at 9 bases. This CDR3 is 17 amino acids long. The V segment lost 5 bases and the J segment 2 bases; nucleotides outside the gene matches: 13. Germline loops: CDR1 MDHEN, CDR2 SYDVKM. The CDR3 DNA reads TGTGCCAGCAGTCTTACAGGCCTCCAGCGGGGGGCCTACGAGCAGTACTTC. It specifies CASSLTGLQRGAYEQYF.

The V gene is TRBV10-3, the J gene TRBJ1-2; 7 bases are a match to TRBD1. V was pared by 3 bases and J by 0 bases, with 4 bases of the junction left unmatched. Germline V gives CDR1 ENHRY, CDR2 SYGVKD. The CDR3 has 15 amino acids. DNA for the CDR3: TGTGCCATCAGTGAAAGGGGACAGACTAACTATGGCTACACCTTC. This codes for CAISERGQTNYGYTF.

This clonotype was seen ten or more times. The rearrangement links TRBV6-1 to TRBJ1-1; 9 bases line up with TRBD1. Germline CDR1 is MNHNS and CDR2 is SASEGT. CDR3 size: 14 residues. The ends lost 0 bases at V and 8 bases at J; junction bases unmatched: 4. The CDR3 protein is CASSEALGTGEAFF. Here the CDR3 DNA reads TGTGCCAGCAGTGAAGCGCTCGGGACAGGGGAAGCTTTCTTT.

The gene calls are TRBV29-1 and TRBJ1-1; D perhaps matches TRBD1 (5 bases). V was pared by 7 bases and J by 0 bases, with 15 bases between. This CDR3 contains 14 residues. Germline-derived CDR1 and CDR2 are SQVTM and ANQGSEA. The CDR3 protein is CSGRQLGLNTEAFF. The CDR3 nucleotides read TGCAGCGGCCGACAGTTGGGCCTGAACACTGAAGCTTTCTTT.

The V gene is TRBV3-1, the J gene TRBJ2-7, with TRBD2 identical over 8 bases. The CDR3 sequence is 16 residues long. V was pared by 2 bases and J by 1 base, with 7 bases of the junction left unmatched. Germline CDR1 is LGHDT and CDR2 is YNNKEL (reference sequence). As DNA, the CDR3 is TGTGCCAGCAGCCAAACCGGGACTAGTTCATCCTACGAGCAGTACTTC. Translation: CASSQTGTSSSYEQYF.

The V call is TRBV11-2, the J call TRBJ2-7; TRBD2 aligns across 8 bases. The germline V gene encodes CDR1 SGHAT and CDR2 FQNNGV. This CDR3 region has 18 residues. Germline trimming cut 1 base from V and 3 bases from J; bases unmatched to any gene: 14. CDR3 amino acids: CASSLGYSAGVGYYEQYF. In DNA, the CDR3 is TGTGCCAGCAGCTTAGGGTATTCAGCGGGAGTAGGGTACTACGAGCAGTACTTC.

V usage is TRBV20-1 and J usage is TRBJ1-5, with D maybe TRBD1 (6 bases). CDR1 is DFQATT and CDR2 is SNEGSKA in the germline V gene (reference sequence). V dropped 0 bases and J dropped 6 bases, with 15 bases sitting between them. This CDR3 contains 15 residues. The CDR3 is CSARDPRGGSQPQHF. The CDR3 DNA follows: TGCAGTGCTAGAGACCCCAGGGGAGGGAGTCAGCCCCAGCATTTT.

The J gene is TRBJ1-1, the V gene TRBV6-5; D unresolved. V lost 2 bases to trimming and J lost 4 bases, with 8 bases between them. This CDR3 is 13 amino acids long. Looked up from germline, CDR1 is MNHEY and CDR2 is SVGAGI. CDR3 region: CASSYAGATEAFF. CDR3 in DNA: TGTGCCAGCAGTTACGCGGGAGCCACTGAAGCTTTCTTT.

This clonotype was counted many times. The chain carries TRBV11-2 and TRBJ2-5; 9 nucleotides line up with TRBD1. Germline V lookup: CDR1 SGHAT, CDR2 FQNNGV. The V gene end was trimmed by 1 base and the J gene end by 1 base; junction bases not matched to a gene: 7. This CDR3 is built from 17 residues. In DNA, the CDR3 is TGTGCCAGCAGCTTAGGAGTGACGACAGGGGGCCAAGAGACCCAGTACTTC. Residues: CASSLGVTTGGQETQYF. The whole variable domain, remainder taken from reference TRBV11-2 and TRBJ2-5, is EAGVAQSPRYKIIEKRQSVAFWCNPISGHATLYWYQQILGQGPKLLIQFQNNGVVDDSQLPKDRFSAERLKGVDSTLKIQPAKLEDSAVYLCASSLGVTTGGQETQYFGPGTRLLVL.

V and J are TRBV10-3 and TRBJ1-5, with 10 bases lining up with TRBD1. The junction had 10 bases not matched to a gene; V was cut back by 6 bases and J by 11 bases. This CDR3 comprises 14 residues. The germline CDR1 and CDR2 sequences are ENHRY and SYGVKD. CDR3 sequence reads: CAISTGQGRLAQHF. The CDR3, as DNA: TGTGCCATCAGCACGGGACAGGGGCGCCTAGCCCAGCATTTT.

A few counts support this clonotype. The rearrangement links TRBV11-2 to TRBJ2-7; D is uncertain. The CDR3 extends over 15 amino acids. The ends were cut back, 5 bases at V and 0 bases at J, with 14 bases in the middle. CDR1 is SGHAT and CDR2 is FQNNGV in the germline V gene. This chain's CDR3 is CASSGIRDLSYEQYF. The CDR3 DNA reads TGTGCCAGCAGCGGAATCCGTGACCTCTCCTACGAGCAGTACTTC.

The chain links TRBV19 to TRBJ1-2; TRBD1 matches at 8 bases. The CDR3 is made up of 17 amino acids. Germline V gene data show CDR1 as LNHDA and CDR2 as SQIVND (reference sequence). Losses at the gene ends were 6 bases for V and 3 bases for J; bases not matched to a gene: 15. CDR3 nucleotides: TGTGCCAGTAGCTTTAGCCCCTGGACAGGGTCGGACTATGGCTACACCTTC. Amino acids: CASSFSPWTGSDYGYTF.

The chain uses TRBV11-2 and TRBJ2-5, with 12 nucleotides matching TRBD2. This CDR3 has 18 amino acids. V lost 2 bases, J lost 0 bases, and 7 bases stayed unmatched. Germline V gene data show CDR1 as SGHAT and CDR2 as FQNNGV. CDR3: CASSLSGTSGWYQETQYF. Written as DNA, the CDR3 is TGTGCCAGCAGCTTATCTGGGACTAGCGGGTGGTACCAAGAGACCCAGTACTTC.

The chain links TRBV20-1 to TRBJ1-2, with TRBD1 matching 9 bases. V was clipped by 5 bases and J by 6 bases; unmatched bases: 7. Looked up from germline, CDR1 is DFQATT and CDR2 is SNEGSKA (reference sequence). The CDR3 runs 13 residues. The CDR3 sequence: CSALWDRVDGYTF. The DNA of the CDR3 is TGCAGTGCTTTATGGGACAGGGTGGATGGCTACACCTTC.

This chain connects TRBV6-2 or TRBV6-3 to TRBJ1-2; 7 positions match TRBD1. The germline V gene encodes CDR1 MNHEY and CDR2 SVGEGT. The CDR3 covers 14 residues. With 6 bases clipped from V and 5 bases from J, the junction kept 9 bases outside the gene matches. The CDR3 loop reads CASRAGTAIYGYTF. In nucleotides, the CDR3 is TGTGCCAGCAGGGCCGGGACAGCGATATATGGCTACACCTTC.

This clonotype was picked up a small number of times. V usage is TRBV18 and J usage is TRBJ2-4; D remains ambiguous. The germline V gene encodes CDR1 KGHSH and CDR2 LQKENI. V was clipped by 4 bases and J by 0 bases, with 10 bases between them. The CDR3 runs to 15 residues. CDR3 residues: CASSLQTLAKNIQYF. CDR3 in DNA: TGTGCCAGCTCACTGCAGACACTAGCCAAAAACATTCAGTACTTC.

The J gene is TRBJ2-7, the V gene TRBV14; no reliable D call. The germline CDR1 and CDR2 sequences are SGHDN and FVKESK. Trimming took 0 bases from V and 3 from J, leaving 6 bases between them. This CDR3 spans 13 amino acids. The CDR3 region has the DNA TGTGCCAGCAGCCAAGACCTAGACTACGAGCAGTACTTC. Translating gives CASSQDLDYEQYF.

This chain joins TRBV5-1 and TRBJ2-3; TRBD1 matches 7 bases. The CDR3 spans 15 residues. Trimming took 3 bases from V and 4 from J; bases not matched to a gene: 8. CDR1 SGHRS and CDR2 YFSETQ come from the germline V gene. Here the CDR3 DNA reads TGCGCCAGCAGCTCCCCTGGACAGGCAGCAGATACGCAGTATTTT. This sequence encodes CASSSPGQAADTQYF.

The J gene is TRBJ2-7, the V gene TRBV4-1; 13 positions match TRBD2. The CDR3 runs 15 residues. V was clipped by 4 bases and J by 5 bases; unmatched bases: 5. Germline CDR1 MGHRA, CDR2 YSYEKL. The CDR3 protein is CASSRVGLAGDEQYF. In DNA form, the CDR3 reads TGCGCCAGCAGCCGAGTTGGACTAGCGGGAGACGAGCAGTACTTC.

The rearrangement uses TRBV10-3 and TRBJ1-1; possible D gene TRBD1, 6 bases. This CDR3 is built from 15 residues. The germline CDR1 and CDR2 sequences are ENHRY and SYGVKD. Trimming shortened V by 6 bases and J by 0 bases, and 14 bases separated the two germline ends. The CDR3 coding sequence is TGTGCCATCAGCCAGAAGGACAGACTGAACACTGAAGCTTTCTTT. Amino acids: CAISQKDRLNTEAFF.

CDR3 DNA sequence: TGCAGTGCTTACGAAAATCAAGCTGAACTAGCCAAAAACATTCAGTACTTC. It encodes CSAYENQAELAKNIQYF. This chain links TRBV20-1 with TRBJ2-4; D uncertain. The V end lost 5 bases, the J end lost 0 bases, and 20 bases lay between the germline ends. Per germline, CDR1 DFQATT and CDR2 SNEGSKA (reference sequence). The CDR3 runs to 17 residues.

This rearrangement joins TRBV9 to TRBJ2-4; 8 nucleotides align to TRBD2. Trimming cost V 0 bases and J 3 bases; bases outside gene matches: 8. CDR1 is SGDLS and CDR2 is YYNGEE in the germline V gene. The length of the CDR3 is 17 residues. CDR3 residues: CASSVDPSGLLKNIQYF. As DNA, the CDR3 is TGTGCCAGCAGCGTAGATCCTAGCGGGTTGCTCAAAAACATTCAGTACTTC.

This clonotype was detected ten times or more. The chain has TRBV2 and TRBJ2-7, with 9 bases lining up with TRBD2. This CDR3 spans 15 amino acids. V lost 4 bases to trimming and J lost 5 bases; unmatched junction nucleotides: 9. Looked up from germline, CDR1 is SNHLY and CDR2 is FYNNEI. As DNA, the CDR3 is TGTGCCAGCAGTGTTGGAAGCGGGAGGCCCCACGAGCAGTACTTC. Its translation is CASSVGSGRPHEQYF.

This clonotype appeared many times. The gene calls are TRBV28 and TRBJ2-7, with 7 bases fitting TRBD2. V dropped 2 bases and J dropped 0; count of bases not matched to a gene: 7. CDR1 MDHEN and CDR2 SYDVKM come from the germline V gene. The CDR3 length is 16 residues. The CDR3 coding sequence is TGTGCCAGCAGTTTAATCTTGAGCGGGACCTCCTACGAGCAGTACTTC. Encoded protein: CASSLILSGTSYEQYF. The whole variable domain, remainder taken from reference TRBV28 and TRBJ2-7, is DVKVTQSSRYLVKRTGEKVFLECVQDMDHENMFWYRQDPGLGLRLIYFSYDVKMKEKGDIPEGYSVSREKKERFSLILESASTNQTSMYLCASSLILSGTSYEQYFGPGTRLTVT.

The chain has TRBV12-3 or TRBV12-4 and TRBJ1-6; D possibly corresponds to TRBD1 (5 bases). Trimming removed 6 bases at V and 8 bases at J, with 23 bases between. This CDR3 is 17 amino acids long. The CDR3 region has the DNA TGTGCCAGCAGCGGGGACGGATATTCAGGGAGATATTCACCCCTCCACTTT. Protein: CASSGDGYSGRYSPLHF.